These T cell receptor beta chains were read from a single sample in a study of blood T cell repertoires in COVID-19. Profiled with immunoSEQ multiplex PCR; TCRdb holds only in-frame clones, not every one. The table lists about 240,000 clones, 80% to 90% of them singletons, with about 4.8% in the top ten. The sequenced sample consisted of peripheral blood. Source of these receptors: a woman aged 70-85 years with acute or convalescent COVID-19. Both conserved end residues are part of each CDR3. A D gene is named only where the DNA matches it firmly. Size values are once, few and many counts, or a class for expanded clones, and some rows have none.

DNA	CDR3	V	D	size	J
TGTGCCAGCAGTCCGGTAGGGGCTGTTATTTTCTACGAGCAGTACTTC	CASSPVGAVIFYEQYF	TRBV28	NA	few	TRBJ2-7
TGTGCCAGCAGCTTAGGCTCCAGGGGGTATGGCTACACCTTC	CASSLGSRGYGYTF	TRBV7-8	TRBD1	NA	TRBJ1-2
TGCAGCGCCTGGGGGGGCGGTGACTATGGCTACACCTTC	CSAWGGGDYGYTF	TRBV29-1	NA	few	TRBJ1-2
TGTGCCAGCAGTTTAAGGGACAGGGATAGGTTCTTT	CASSLRDRDRFF	TRBV28	TRBD1	NA	TRBJ1-1
TGTGCCAGCTCACCAGGCGGGAACACTGAAGCTTTCTTT	CASSPGGNTEAFF	TRBV18	NA	few	TRBJ1-1
TGTGCCAGCAGCCCCCGGCAGGCAGCCACCAACACTGAAGCTTTCTTT	CASSPRQAATNTEAFF	TRBV7-2	NA	NA	TRBJ1-1
TGTGCCAGCAGTCCTGGGACAGCCCGCAATCAGCCCCAGCATTTT	CASSPGTARNQPQHF	TRBV6-5	TRBD1	NA	TRBJ1-5
TGTGCCAGCAGCCCAGGGCGTGGAAACACCATATATTTT	CASSPGRGNTIYF	TRBV9	NA	NA	TRBJ1-3
TGTGCCAGCAGCTTAACACACACAGATACGCAGTATTTT	CASSLTHTDTQYF	TRBV7-9	NA	NA	TRBJ2-3
TGTGCCAGCAGCTTAGGGGGCAGGGCGCCGAACACTGAAGCTTTCTTT	CASSLGGRAPNTEAFF	TRBV11-2	NA	few	TRBJ1-1
TGCGCCAGCAGTCTCAACACGGGGAGCAATCAGCCCCAGCATTTT	CASSLNTGSNQPQHF	TRBV5-1	NA	NA	TRBJ1-5
TGTGCCAGCAGTTACTCTCGTCAGCCCCAGCATTTT	CASSYSRQPQHF	TRBV6-2/TRBV6-3	NA	NA	TRBJ1-5
TGTGCCAGCAGCTTAACAGGGGACGATGGAAACACCATATATTTT	CASSLTGDDGNTIYF	TRBV5-6	TRBD1	once	TRBJ1-3
TGTGCCAGCAGCCAAGATCCCCCCCCCGACAATGAGCAGTTCTTC	CASSQDPPPDNEQFF	TRBV4-2	NA	NA	TRBJ2-1
TGTGCCAGCTCACCATCCGGGGACTCTGGCTCTGGAAACACCATATATTTT	CASSPSGDSGSGNTIYF	TRBV18	NA	NA	TRBJ1-3
TGTGCCAGCAGTACCAGTCTAGCGACGGGGGAGACCCAGTACTTC	CASSTSLATGETQYF	TRBV6-5	NA	NA	TRBJ2-5
TGTGCCAGCTCACCAAGGACTAGCGGGGGATTCCAAGAGACCCAGTACTTC	CASSPRTSGGFQETQYF	TRBV18	TRBD2	NA	TRBJ2-5
TGTGCCAGCAGCCATGACAGCATGAATGAAAAACTGTTTTTT	CASSHDSMNEKLFF	TRBV7-9	NA	NA	TRBJ1-4
TGTGCCAGTAGGCCCGGGACAGATAATTCACCCCTCCACTTT	CASRPGTDNSPLHF	TRBV19	TRBD1	NA	TRBJ1-6
TGTGCCAGCAGTTCCCAAAAGACAGTTTACAATCAGCCCCAGCATTTT	CASSSQKTVYNQPQHF	TRBV6-5	NA	NA	TRBJ1-5
TGTGCCAGCAGAATTGACAGATATAATTCACCCCTCCACTTT	CASRIDRYNSPLHF	TRBV27	NA	NA	TRBJ1-6
TGTGCCAGCAGTTACCCCCCGGGAGGAGAGCAGTACTTC	CASSYPPGGEQYF	TRBV6-5	TRBD2	NA	TRBJ2-7
TGTGCCACCAGCCCCCGGGACAGCTATGGCTACACCTTC	CATSPRDSYGYTF	TRBV15	TRBD1	few	TRBJ1-2
TGTGCCAGCAGTTTGTTTAGTCCGGGCCGCGGGGAGGAAAAACTGTTTTTT	CASSLFSPGRGEEKLFF	TRBV27	NA	NA	TRBJ1-4
TGCGCCAGCAGCCAAGTAGTGAAGACTCCCAATGGGAATTCACCCCTCCACTTT	CASSQVVKTPNGNSPLHF	TRBV4-3	NA	NA	TRBJ1-6
TGTGCCAGTGCTGACGGGGATTTCGGTAACTATGGCTACACCTTC	CASADGDFGNYGYTF	TRBV19	NA	NA	TRBJ1-2
TGCGCCAGCAGCCCAGGGGATAGGGCTGAAAAACTGTTTTTT	CASSPGDRAEKLFF	TRBV5-1	NA	few	TRBJ1-4
TGCGCCAGCAGCCAAGCTGGGGGGACCCAGCCCCAGCATTTT	CASSQAGGTQPQHF	TRBV4-1	NA	NA	TRBJ1-5
TGTGCCAGCAGCTCCAGGGGACCTAACTATGGCTACACCTTC	CASSSRGPNYGYTF	TRBV28	NA	NA	TRBJ1-2
TGTGCCAGCTCGCAGGCAGGGTCAACCTACGAGCAGTACTTC	CASSQAGSTYEQYF	TRBV18	NA	NA	TRBJ2-7
TGCAGTGCTAGTGACGGGGGTACAGTTTCCGTTACTGAAGCTTTCTTT	CSASDGGTVSVTEAFF	TRBV20-1	NA	NA	TRBJ1-1
TGTGCCAGCAGTTATTTGTCACAGGGGACTCAGCCCCAGCATTTT	CASSYLSQGTQPQHF	TRBV6-6	TRBD1	NA	TRBJ1-5
TGTGCCAGTAGAAACAGGGTTGGCTATGGCTACACCTTC	CASRNRVGYGYTF	TRBV19	NA	once	TRBJ1-2
TGCGCCAGCAGCTTGCAGGGAAGAGAGTCTGGAAACACCATATATTTT	CASSLQGRESGNTIYF	TRBV5-1	NA	NA	TRBJ1-3
TGTGCCAGCTCAACCAAGGGACAGGGTGATGAAGCTTTCTTT	CASSTKGQGDEAFF	TRBV18	TRBD1	few	TRBJ1-1
TGTGCCAGCAGCCCGAGGGACAGGGGTGGGAACACTGAAGCTTTCTTT	CASSPRDRGGNTEAFF	TRBV5-6	TRBD1	NA	TRBJ1-1
TGTGCCAGCAGCTTAGCCCGCAGCCAAGAGACCCAGTACTTC	CASSLARSQETQYF	TRBV7-8	NA	NA	TRBJ2-5